This T cell receptor beta chain emerged from a study of blood T cells in healthy people across ages. For the second PCR, which ran for roughly 6 to 12 cycles, a sample-barcoded 5' primer and a J-beta primer mix were used. All cDNA molecules were each tagged by a template-switch adaptor with 12 random nucleotides. Each of the samples gave a minimum of 2.5 million paired-end reads that contained CDR3. TCRdb passed the 5' RACE reads through MiXCR, listing each CDR3 protein once. The table has some 1.5 million distinct CDR3 sequences, 25% to 30% seen once; the top ten hold around 7.7%. V lost 2 bases, J lost 2 bases, and 12 bases stayed unmatched. Germline V gene lookup returns CDR1 DFQATT and CDR2 SNEGSKA (reference sequence). The CDR3 length is 18 residues. Regarding the study as a whole: More naive CD4+ cells and higher diversity were found in long-lived than in aged donors. TCR beta diversity was tightly associated with the proportion of naive T cells.

This clonotype turned up a few times. Its antigen is unknown. The TCR comes from a woman younger than 45 in good health. The sample taken for sequencing was blood. The V and J genes are TRBV20-1 and TRBJ2-3, with 11 bases matching TRBD2. The CDR3: CSARPSLTSGIPTDTQYF. CDR3 DNA: TGCAGTGCTAGACCCTCTCTGACTAGCGGGATACCCACAGATACGCAGTATTTT.